Following are 13 T cell receptor beta chains from one sample sequenced in a study of stem cell transplantation in POMP-related autoinflammatory disease. Clones were read by immunoSEQ multiplex PCR, and TCRdb kept only the in-frame ones, dropping some. Of roughly 7,000 clones listed, around four fifths are singletons. Material: a CXCR5-defined cell subset from PBMCs. These receptors all come from a human donor in good health.

The J gene is TRBJ1-3, the V gene TRBV20-1; D is unresolved. CDR1 and CDR2 from the germline V gene are DFQATT and SNEGSKA (reference sequence). The CDR3 is made up of 11 amino acids. V was clipped by 6 bases and J by 3 bases, with 6 bases between them. Here the CDR3 reads CSAPLGNTIYF. CDR3 DNA sequence: TGCAGTGCCCCGCTTGGAAACACCATATATTTT.

There are a few counts of this clone. This chain connects TRBV4-1 to TRBJ1-1; D not certain. Trimming took 1 base from V and 0 from J, leaving 9 bases between them. The CDR3 is made up of 15 amino acids. CDR1 and CDR2 (germline): MGHRA, YSYEKL. The DNA for the CDR3 is TGCGCCAGCAGCCAAGGGGGAGCTTTGAACACTGAAGCTTTCTTT. This translates into CASSQGGALNTEAFF.

This clone was recorded a few times. The DNA for the CDR3 is TGTGCCAGTAGTCCACAGGGGGGGCATGGCTACACCTTC. Translation gives CASSPQGGHGYTF. This chain links TRBV19 with TRBJ1-2, with 8 bases identical to TRBD1. The CDR3 has 13 residues. CDR1 is LNHDA, CDR2 SQIVND, per germline (reference sequence). Losses at the gene ends were 5 bases for V and 6 bases for J; bases not matched to a gene: 5.

The CDR3 sequence is CASSLDRVNSPLHF. The CDR3, as DNA: TGTGCCAGCAGCTTGGACAGGGTAAATTCACCCCTCCACTTT. The rearrangement joins TRBV5-4 to TRBJ1-6, with D perhaps matching TRBD1 (6 bases). This CDR3 has 14 residues. Germline CDR1 reads SGHNT; CDR2 reads YYREEE (reference sequence). Deletions cut 0 bases from V and 7 bases from J, with 8 bases between.

This clone was picked up one time. The chain is built from TRBV14 and TRBJ1-4, with TRBD1 matching over 7 bases. Germline-derived CDR1 and CDR2 are SGHDN and FVKESK. CDR3 length: 16 residues. V shed 4 bases and J 8 bases; nucleotides not matched to a gene: 13. The CDR3 DNA follows: TGTGCCAGCAGCCGATCCTTAGGGGGCGCTGGGGAAAAACTGTTTTTT. Translated, it gives CASSRSLGGAGEKLFF.

The rearrangement joins TRBV6-1 to TRBJ1-2; the match to TRBD1 covers 9 bases. The CDR3 has 15 residues. Per germline, CDR1 MNHNS and CDR2 SASEGT. V lost 6 bases, J lost 2 bases, and 7 bases stayed unmatched. The CDR3 bases are TGTGCCAGCAGACGCTGGACAGGGGAGAACTATGGCTACACCTTC. It is translated as CASRRWTGENYGYTF.

The V gene is TRBV15, the J gene TRBJ1-1; 7 positions match TRBD1. Trimming removed 1 base from V and 8 bases from J; junction bases left unmatched: 10. Germline CDR1 and CDR2: LNHNV and YYDKDF (reference sequence). CDR3 length equals 15 residues. The CDR3 sequence is CATSRAPRQGVEAFF. The CDR3 coding sequence is TGTGCCACCAGCAGAGCCCCTAGACAGGGTGTAGAAGCTTTCTTT.

The chain is built from TRBV19 and TRBJ2-3, with D perhaps TRBD1 (5 bases). The CDR3 has 15 amino acids. V was clipped by 3 bases and J by 2 bases, with 12 bases between them. Germline lookup yields CDR1 LNHDA and CDR2 SQIVND (reference sequence). The CDR3 coding sequence is TGTGCCAGTAGTATGTTAGGGGTTTCCACAGATACGCAGTATTTT. Translated: CASSMLGVSTDTQYF.

This rearrangement joins TRBV4-1 to TRBJ1-3; no clear D gene. Trimming removed 1 base at V and 0 bases at J, with 13 bases between. Per germline, CDR1 MGHRA and CDR2 YSYEKL. The CDR3 extends over 17 amino acids. The CDR3 DNA reads TGCGCCAGCAGCCAAGGATCACCCACTTACTCTGGAAACACCATATATTTT. It is translated as CASSQGSPTYSGNTIYF.

The chain employs TRBV4-1 and TRBJ1-2; D call uncertain. The CDR3 sequence is 15 residues long. The germline V gene encodes CDR1 MGHRA and CDR2 YSYEKL. The V end lost 0 bases, the J end lost 4 bases, and 12 bases lay between the germline ends. The CDR3 region has the DNA TGCGCCAGCAGCCAAGACTCGGGCAGCCTCTATGGCTACACCTTC. It is translated as CASSQDSGSLYGYTF.

The rearrangement joins TRBV14 to TRBJ1-2; D not certain. Trimming took 4 bases from V and 12 from J, leaving 18 bases between them. Germline CDR1 is SGHDN and CDR2 is FVKESK. This CDR3 is 13 amino acids long. The CDR3 protein is CASSPLITRGHTF. The CDR3 nucleotides read TGTGCCAGCAGCCCCCTAATTACCAGAGGCCACACCTTC.

The rearrangement links TRBV30 to TRBJ2-2, with TRBD1 matching 7 bases. Trimming removed 7 bases from V and 6 bases from J; junction bases left unmatched: 8. CDR1 and CDR2 (germline): GTSNPN, SVGIG (reference sequence). The CDR3 contains 13 residues. The CDR3 loop reads CASPGQFSGELFF. The DNA of the CDR3 is TGTGCCTCCCCGGGACAGTTTTCCGGGGAGCTGTTTTTT.

The chain joins TRBV27 to TRBJ1-2; no clear D gene. Trimming removed 2 bases from V and 7 bases from J, with 17 bases in between. There are 15 residues in the CDR3. Per the germline V gene, CDR1 is MNHEY and CDR2 is SMNVEV (reference sequence). DNA of the CDR3: TGTGCCAGCAGTTTACGGGCGGCGAGGGTAGGTGGCTACACCTTC. Translated: CASSLRAARVGGYTF.